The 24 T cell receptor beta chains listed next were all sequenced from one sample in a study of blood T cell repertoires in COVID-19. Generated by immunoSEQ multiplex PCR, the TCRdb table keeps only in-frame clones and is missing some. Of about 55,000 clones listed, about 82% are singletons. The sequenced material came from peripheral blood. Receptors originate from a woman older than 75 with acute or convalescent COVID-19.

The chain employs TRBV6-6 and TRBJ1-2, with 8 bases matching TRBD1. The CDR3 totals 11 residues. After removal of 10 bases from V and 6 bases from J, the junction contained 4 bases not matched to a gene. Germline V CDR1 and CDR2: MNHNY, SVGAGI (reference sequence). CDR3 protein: CAIQGANGYTF. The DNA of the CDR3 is TGTGCCATCCAGGGGGCGAATGGCTACACCTTC.

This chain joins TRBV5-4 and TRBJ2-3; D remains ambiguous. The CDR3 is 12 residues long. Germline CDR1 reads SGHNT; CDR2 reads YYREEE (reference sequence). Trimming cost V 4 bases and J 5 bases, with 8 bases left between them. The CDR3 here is CASSKYLDTQYF. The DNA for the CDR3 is TGTGCCAGCAGCAAATACTTAGATACGCAGTATTTT.

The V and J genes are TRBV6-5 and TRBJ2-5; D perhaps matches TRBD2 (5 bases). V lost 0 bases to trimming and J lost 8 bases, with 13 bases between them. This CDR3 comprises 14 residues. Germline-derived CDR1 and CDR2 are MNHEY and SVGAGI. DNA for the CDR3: TGTGCCAGCAGTTACTCCAGGAGGCAAGCCACCCAGTACTTC. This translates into CASSYSRRQATQYF.

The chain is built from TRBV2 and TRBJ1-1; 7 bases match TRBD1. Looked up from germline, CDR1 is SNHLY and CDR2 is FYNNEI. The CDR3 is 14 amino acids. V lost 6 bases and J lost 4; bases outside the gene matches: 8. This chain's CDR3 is CASRPAGQATEAFF. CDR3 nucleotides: TGTGCCAGCAGACCCGCCGGACAGGCCACTGAAGCTTTCTTT.

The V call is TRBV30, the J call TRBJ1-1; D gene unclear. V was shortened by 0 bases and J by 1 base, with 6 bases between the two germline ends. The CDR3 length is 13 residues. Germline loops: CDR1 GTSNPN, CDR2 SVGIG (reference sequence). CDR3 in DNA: TGTGCCTGGAGTGTAGTTAGGAACACTGAAGCTTTCTTT. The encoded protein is CAWSVVRNTEAFF.

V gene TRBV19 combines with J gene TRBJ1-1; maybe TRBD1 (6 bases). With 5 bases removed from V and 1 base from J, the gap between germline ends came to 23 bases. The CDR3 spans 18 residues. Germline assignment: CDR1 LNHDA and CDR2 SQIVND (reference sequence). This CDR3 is CASSFPQGNGMRNTEAFF. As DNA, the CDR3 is TGTGCCAGTAGTTTTCCGCAGGGGAATGGTATGAGGAACACTGAAGCTTTCTTT.

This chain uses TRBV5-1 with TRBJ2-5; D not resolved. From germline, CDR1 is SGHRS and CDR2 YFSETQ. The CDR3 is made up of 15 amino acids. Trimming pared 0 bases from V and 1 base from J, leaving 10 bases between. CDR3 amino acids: CASSLAFSFQETQYF. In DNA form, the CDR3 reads TGCGCCAGCAGCTTGGCGTTTTCGTTCCAAGAGACCCAGTACTTC.

CDR3 region: CASSLQQGNSPLHF. In nucleotides, the CDR3 is TGTGCCAGCAGCTTACAGCAGGGGAATTCACCCCTCCACTTT. The chain has TRBV7-2 and TRBJ1-6, with D possibly TRBD1 on 6 matching bases. Trimming removed 2 bases at V and 7 bases at J, with 9 bases between. This CDR3 comprises 14 residues. Germline CDR1 is SGHTA and CDR2 is FQGNSA. Supplemented by reference TRBV7-2 and TRBJ1-6, the full variable domain reads GAGVSQSPSNKVTEKGKDVELRCDPISGHTALYWYRQSLGQGLEFLIYFQGNSAPDKSGLPSDRFSAERTGGSVSTLTIQRTQQEDSAVYLCASSLQQGNSPLHFGNGTRLTVT.

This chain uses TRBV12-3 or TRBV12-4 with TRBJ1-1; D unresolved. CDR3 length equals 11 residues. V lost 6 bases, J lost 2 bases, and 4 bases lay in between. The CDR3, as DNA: TGTGCCAGCAGCCCAAACACTGAAGCTTTCTTT. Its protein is CASSPNTEAFF.

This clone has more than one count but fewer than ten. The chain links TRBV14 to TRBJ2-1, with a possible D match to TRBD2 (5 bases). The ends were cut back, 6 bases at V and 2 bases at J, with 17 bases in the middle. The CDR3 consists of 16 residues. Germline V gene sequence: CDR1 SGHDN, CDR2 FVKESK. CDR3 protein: CASRPIEGVTYNEQFF. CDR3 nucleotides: TGTGCCAGCAGACCGATAGAGGGAGTAACCTACAATGAGCAGTTCTTC.

The CDR3 reads CASRPQGPLGETQYF. DNA of the CDR3: TGCGCCAGCAGGCCACAGGGGCCTTTAGGGGAGACCCAGTACTTC. The V call is TRBV5-1, the J call TRBJ2-5, with TRBD1 matching 7 bases. The CDR3 extends over 15 amino acids. With V trimmed by 5 bases and J by 5 bases, 12 bases remained unmatched. CDR1 and CDR2 (germline): SGHRS, YFSETQ.

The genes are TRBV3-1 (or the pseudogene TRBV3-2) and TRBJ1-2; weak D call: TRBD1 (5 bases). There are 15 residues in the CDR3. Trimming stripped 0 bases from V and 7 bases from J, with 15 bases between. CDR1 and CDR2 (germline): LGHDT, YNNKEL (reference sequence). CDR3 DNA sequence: TGTGCCAGCAGCCAAGAAACGTCGGGGGGTGGTGGCTACACCTTC. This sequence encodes CASSQETSGGGGYTF.

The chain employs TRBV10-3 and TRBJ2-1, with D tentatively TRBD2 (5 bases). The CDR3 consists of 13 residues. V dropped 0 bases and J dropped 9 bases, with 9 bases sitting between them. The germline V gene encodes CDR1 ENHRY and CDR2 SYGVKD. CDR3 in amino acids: CAISESTSGEQFF. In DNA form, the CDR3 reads TGTGCCATCAGTGAGTCGACGAGCGGTGAGCAGTTCTTC.

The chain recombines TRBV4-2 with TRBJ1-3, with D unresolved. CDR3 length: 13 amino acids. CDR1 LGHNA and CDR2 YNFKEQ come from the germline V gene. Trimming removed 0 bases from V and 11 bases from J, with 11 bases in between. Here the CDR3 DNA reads TGTGCCAGCAGCCAAGATCGCGGTAACGCCATATATTTT. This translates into CASSQDRGNAIYF.

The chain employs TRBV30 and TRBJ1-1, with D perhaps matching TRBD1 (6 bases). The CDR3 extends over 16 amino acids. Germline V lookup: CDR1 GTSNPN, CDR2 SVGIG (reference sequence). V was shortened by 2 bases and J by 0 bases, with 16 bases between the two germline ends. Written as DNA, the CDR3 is TGTGCCTGGAGTTCGGACAGTGGGATCATGAACACTGAAGCTTTCTTT. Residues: CAWSSDSGIMNTEAFF.

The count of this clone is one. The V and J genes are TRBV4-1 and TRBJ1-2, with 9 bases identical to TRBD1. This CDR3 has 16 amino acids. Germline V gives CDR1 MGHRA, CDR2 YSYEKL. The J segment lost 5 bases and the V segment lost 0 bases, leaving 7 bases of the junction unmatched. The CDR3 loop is CASSQEPPGQGYGYTF. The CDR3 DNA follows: TGCGCCAGCAGCCAAGAACCGCCGGGACAGGGATATGGCTACACCTTC.

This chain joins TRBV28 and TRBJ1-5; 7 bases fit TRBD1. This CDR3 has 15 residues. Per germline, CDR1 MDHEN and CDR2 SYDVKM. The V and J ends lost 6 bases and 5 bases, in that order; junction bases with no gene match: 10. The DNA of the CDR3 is TGTGCCAGCAGATACCGACAGGGCTCCCATCAGCCCCAGCATTTT. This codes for CASRYRQGSHQPQHF.

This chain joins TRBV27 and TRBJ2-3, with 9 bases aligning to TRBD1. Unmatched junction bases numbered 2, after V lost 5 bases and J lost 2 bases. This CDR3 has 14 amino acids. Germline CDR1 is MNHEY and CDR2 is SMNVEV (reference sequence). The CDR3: CASSHRGLTDTQYF. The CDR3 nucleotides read TGTGCCAGCAGTCACAGGGGGCTCACAGATACGCAGTATTTT.

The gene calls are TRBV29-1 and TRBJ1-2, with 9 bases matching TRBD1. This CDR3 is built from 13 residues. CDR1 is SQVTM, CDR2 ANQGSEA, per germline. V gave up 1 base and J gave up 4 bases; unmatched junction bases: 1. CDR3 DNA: TGCAGCGTTGAAGGGACAGGGGCCTATGGCTACACCTTC. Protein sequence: CSVEGTGAYGYTF.

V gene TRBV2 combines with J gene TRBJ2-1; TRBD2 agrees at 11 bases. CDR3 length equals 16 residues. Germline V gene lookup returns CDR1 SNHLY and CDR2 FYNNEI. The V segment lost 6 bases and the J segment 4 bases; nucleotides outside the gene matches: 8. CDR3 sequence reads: CASRETSGSTYNEQFF. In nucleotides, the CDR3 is TGTGCCAGCAGGGAAACTAGCGGGAGTACATACAATGAGCAGTTCTTC.

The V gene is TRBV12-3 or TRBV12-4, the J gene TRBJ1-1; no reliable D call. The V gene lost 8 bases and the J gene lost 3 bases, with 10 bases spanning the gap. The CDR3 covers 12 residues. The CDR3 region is CASFPVYTEAFF. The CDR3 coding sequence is TGTGCCAGCTTCCCCGTCTACACTGAAGCTTTCTTT.

CDR3 DNA sequence: TGCGCCAGCAGCTTGGACAGGGGTAGGGAGACCCAGTACTTC. As protein: CASSLDRGRETQYF. The V and J genes are TRBV5-1 and TRBJ2-5, with 7 positions matching TRBD1. Germline V gene sequence: CDR1 SGHRS, CDR2 YFSETQ. The CDR3 consists of 14 residues. The V and J ends lost 0 bases and 5 bases, in that order; junction bases with no gene match: 4.

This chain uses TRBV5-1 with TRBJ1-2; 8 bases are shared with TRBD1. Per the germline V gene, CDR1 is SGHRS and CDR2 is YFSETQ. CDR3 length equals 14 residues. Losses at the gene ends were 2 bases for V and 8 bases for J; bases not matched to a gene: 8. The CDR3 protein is CASSLLTGEEGYTF. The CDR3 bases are TGCGCCAGCAGCTTACTGACAGGGGAAGAGGGCTACACCTTC. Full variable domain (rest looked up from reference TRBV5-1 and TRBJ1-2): KAGVTQTPRYLIKTRGQQVTLSCSPISGHRSVSWYQQTPGQGLQFLFEYFSETQRNKGNFPGRFSGRQFSNSRSEMNVSTLELGDSALYLCASSLLTGEEGYTFGSGTRLTVV.

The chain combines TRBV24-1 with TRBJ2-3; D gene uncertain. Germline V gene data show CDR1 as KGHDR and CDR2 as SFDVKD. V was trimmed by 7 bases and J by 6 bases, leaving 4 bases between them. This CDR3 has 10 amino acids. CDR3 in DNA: TGTGCCACCAGACGGGATACGCAGTATTTT. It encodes CATRRDTQYF.